This T cell receptor (beta chain) was sequenced during a study of CD8 T cell repertoires and HIV-1 epitope variants (TCRdb year 2020). For context, the study as a whole: Twenty-five peptides representing autologous and known Gag and Nef epitope variants were each used to stimulate T cells in separate culture wells. Among the control conditions were a peptide pool of CMV, EBV and flu, the Ebola AY9 epitope serving as a negative control, and a well with no peptide. The epitopes tested covered three Gag epitope families plus Nef HW9 and YT9. T cells were enriched using the EasySep Human T Cell Enrichment Kit and then co-cultured with an equal number of autologous T cell-negative cells acting as antigen-presenting cells. For 10 to 11 days the cultures were kept in IMDM with gentamicin, and on days 3 and 7 half of the media was changed with IL-2, IL-7 and IL-15 added. An aliquot of 1M T cells was set aside as an uncultured baseline condition, separate from the approximately 80 T cell cultures. A total of 75 to 100 T cell cultures were run, with each culture condition done in triplicate except for one peptide, which was done in duplicate. What the study reported, not specific to this receptor: Of the nine antigen-specific TCR beta clonotypes identified, five or six appeared cross-reactive for autologous or known escape epitope variants. The assay identified only TCR beta chains and indicated proliferation in response to antigen, without indicating T cell function or cytokine profile. Several clonotypes recognized the Nef KF9 family and one clonotype recognized the HW9 family, while no responses to the TAALDMSHF plasma variant were seen.

A note on this clone: The antigen it binds to is not known. No base quality values were provided; no much bigger clone lies one nucleotide off.

TCR beta CDR3 regions were sequenced at survey depth on the immunoSEQ platform. The QIAamp DNA micro kit was used to extract genomic DNA from every cultured and uncultured CD8+ T cell population. In the authors' own workflow: Samples with fewer than 5,000 productive reads were excluded, resulting in the removal of about 6.5% of the 75 HIV peptide-stimulated cultures. Sequences were trimmed to CDR3 by a MANAFEST web app, and nonproductive sequences, CDR3s under 5 amino acids, and sequences not starting with C or ending with F/W were removed. To count as antigen-specific, a clonotype had to be expanded in at least 2 of 3 replicates compared with the no-peptide control at FDR 0.01, and only within one epitope family. A specific clonotype also had to show a frequency at least fivefold higher than in wells stimulated with peptides from other epitope families. TCRdb carries this immuneACCESS record with in-frame sequences only. Its versions omit some clonotypes, under half of them owing to an unresolved V gene in the studies checked, with the rest unexplained. The DNA gave D and trimming, while V, J and clone size come from that table. The sample table shows 5,700 or so clones, and about 67% are seen once. Under 55% of the sample is held by the ten biggest clonotypes.

The EasySep Human CD8+ T Cell Enrichment Kit was used on day 10 to isolate CD8+ T cells from every culture. Trimming at the junction amounts to 3 bases on V and 8 bases on J, and the germline ends lie 16 bases apart. The CDR3 starts with the cysteine, ends with the phenylalanine, and has 14 residues. Just CDR3 DNA is preserved here, 42 bases in frame from base 1. CDR1 and CDR2 are read off the germline V gene (reference sequence) as LNHDA and SQIVND. Sequenced sample: cultured CD8+ T cells derived from PBMCs. The origin of this receptor is a male donor with HIV. In this chain, TRBV19 is recombined with TRBJ1-1; the D segment could be TRBD1, given 6 matching bases. The nucleotides read TGTGCCAGTAGTATCACGGGTATGACAGGAGAAGCTTTCTTT. Translation gives CASSITGMTGEAFF.